These 26 T cell receptor beta chains were sequenced from one sample in a study of graft-versus-host responses after intestinal transplantation. Using immunoSEQ multiplex PCR, the repertoire was profiled, and TCRdb retains in-frame clones only, with some absent. The repertoire holds around 110,000 clones, about nine tenths seen once, with about 0.18% in the top ten. The antigens of these receptors remain unknown. The source material was unstimulated CD4+ T cells sorted from spleen or lymph node cells, sampled before intestinal transplant. These receptors originate from a human donor who received an intestinal transplant.

This rearrangement joins TRBV7-9 to TRBJ1-1, with D unclear. The CDR3 sequence is 12 residues long. Trimming stripped 1 base from V and 7 bases from J, with 7 bases between. Germline V gene lookup returns CDR1 SEHNR and CDR2 FQNEAQ (reference sequence). The CDR3: CASSLVVGEAFF. In DNA form, the CDR3 reads TGTGCCAGCAGCTTAGTGGTCGGTGAAGCTTTCTTT. Variable domain in full (rest from reference TRBV7-9 and TRBJ1-1): DTGVSQNPRHKITKRGQNVTFRCDPISEHNRLYWYRQTLGQGPEFLTYFQNEAQLEKSRLLSDRFSAERPKGSFSTLEIQRTEQGDSAMYLCASSLVVGEAFFGQGTRLTVV.

The genes are TRBV11-3 and TRBJ2-1, with 8 positions matching TRBD2. Trimming cost V 0 bases and J 0 bases; bases outside gene matches: 1. The V gene's germline CDR1 is SGHNT and CDR2 YENEEA. There are 16 residues in the CDR3. The CDR3 DNA reads as TGTGCCAGCAGCTTAGAAAGCGGGAGCTCCTACAATGAGCAGTTCTTC. It translates to CASSLESGSSYNEQFF.

The V call is TRBV4-1, the J call TRBJ1-4; D may be TRBD1 (5 bases). Trimming shortened V by 4 bases and J by 3 bases, and 9 bases separated the two germline ends. Germline values: CDR1 MGHRA, CDR2 YSYEKL. The length of the CDR3 is 14 residues. In DNA, the CDR3 is TGCGCCAGCAGCCCAGGGCCAGCTAATGAAAAACTGTTTTTT. The encoded protein is CASSPGPANEKLFF.

The chain joins TRBV5-1 to TRBJ1-5; D might be TRBD1 (5 bases). Germline values: CDR1 SGHRS, CDR2 YFSETQ. CDR3 length: 15 amino acids. V lost 2 bases to trimming and J lost 3 bases, with 12 bases between them. The CDR3 DNA sequence: TGCGCCAGCAGCTTCGGGACTCCCGACAATCAGCCCCAGCATTTT. This codes for CASSFGTPDNQPQHF.

Only a few counts were recorded for this clone. The rearrangement links TRBV30 to TRBJ2-7; tentative D call: TRBD1 (6 bases). The CDR3 extends over 13 amino acids. Germline CDR1 and CDR2: GTSNPN and SVGIG (reference sequence). With 4 bases removed from V and 0 bases from J, the gap between germline ends came to 10 bases. The CDR3: CAWNPDSSYEQYF. Written as DNA, the CDR3 is TGTGCCTGGAACCCGGACAGCTCCTACGAGCAGTACTTC.

The J gene is TRBJ2-7, the V gene TRBV18; D gene unclear. Trimming stripped 2 bases from V and 0 bases from J, with 8 bases between. The CDR3 has 14 amino acids. Germline lookup yields CDR1 KGHSH and CDR2 LQKENI. The DNA of the CDR3 is TGTGCCAGCTCACCATCGACGGGCTCCTACGAGCAGTACTTC. Amino acid sequence: CASSPSTGSYEQYF.

V usage is TRBV5-4 and J usage is TRBJ2-7; D remains unclear. Trimming pared 0 bases from V and 2 bases from J, leaving 3 bases between. The CDR3 is 12 residues long. The V gene's germline CDR1 is SGHNT and CDR2 YYREEE (reference sequence). In DNA form, the CDR3 reads TGTGCCAGCAGCTTGGACACCTACGAGCAGTACTTC. It specifies CASSLDTYEQYF.

The chain is built from TRBV5-4 and TRBJ2-1, with TRBD2 identical over 14 bases. The ends lost 0 bases at V and 9 bases at J; junction bases unmatched: 11. CDR1 and CDR2 (germline): SGHNT, YYREEE (reference sequence). The CDR3 runs 18 residues. CDR3 region: CASSLVLGLAGEVGEQFF. The CDR3, as DNA: TGTGCCAGCAGCTTGGTATTGGGACTAGCGGGGGAGGTTGGTGAGCAGTTCTTC.

This sequence joins TRBV7-9 and TRBJ1-2, with D possibly being TRBD1 (6 bases). This CDR3 is built from 13 residues. Trimming left V 5 bases short and J 6 bases short, with 13 bases between. CDR1 is SEHNR and CDR2 is FQNEAQ in the germline V gene (reference sequence). This CDR3 is CASSLRPGDGYTF. The DNA for the CDR3 is TGTGCCAGCAGCCTAAGACCAGGGGATGGCTACACCTTC.

The chain combines TRBV7-8 with TRBJ2-7, with 7 nucleotides matching TRBD2. Trimming removed 2 bases from V and 4 bases from J; junction bases left unmatched: 8. The CDR3 extends over 15 amino acids. Germline CDR1 reads SGHVS; CDR2 reads FQNEAQ. CDR3 loop: CASSLYGRERYEQYF. The CDR3 nucleotides are TGTGCCAGCAGCTTATATGGGCGGGAGCGGTACGAGCAGTACTTC.

The chain couples TRBV29-1 to TRBJ2-7; D may be TRBD2 (6 bases). Germline CDR1 SQVTM, CDR2 ANQGSEA. This CDR3 spans 13 amino acids. Trimming removed 6 bases from V and 0 bases from J, with 12 bases in between. CDR3 sequence reads: CSVAGRFSYEQYF. The CDR3 coding sequence is TGCAGCGTGGCTGGGAGGTTCTCCTACGAGCAGTACTTC.

This rearrangement joins TRBV6-5 to TRBJ1-2; TRBD1 might be the D (6 bases). Trimming took 2 bases from V and 2 from J, leaving 15 bases between them. The CDR3 sequence is 16 residues long. The germline V gene encodes CDR1 MNHEY and CDR2 SVGAGI. The CDR3 sequence is CASSYIRQTGNYGYTF. The DNA for the CDR3 is TGTGCCAGCAGTTACATACGGCAAACAGGGAACTATGGCTACACCTTC.

This chain joins TRBV18 and TRBJ2-2; 7 bases match TRBD1. V lost 3 bases to trimming and J lost 6 bases; unmatched junction nucleotides: 4. Germline CDR1 is KGHSH and CDR2 is LQKENI. The length of the CDR3 is 14 residues. The CDR3 sequence is CASSPEQGPGELFF. The CDR3, as DNA: TGTGCCAGCTCACCGGAACAGGGGCCCGGGGAGCTGTTTTTT.

The rearrangement links TRBV29-1 to TRBJ2-5; D is ambiguous. From germline, CDR1 is SQVTM and CDR2 ANQGSEA. The ends were cut back, 4 bases at V and 2 bases at J, with 5 bases in the middle. This CDR3 is built from 11 residues. The CDR3 loop reads CSVASQETQYF. CDR3 nucleotide sequence: TGCAGCGTTGCTAGTCAAGAGACCCAGTACTTC. Drawing the rest from reference TRBV29-1 and TRBJ2-5, the complete variable domain is SAVISQKPSRDICQRGTSLTIQCQVDSQVTMMFWYRQQPGQSLTLIATANQGSEATYESGFVIDKFPISRPNLTFSTLTVSNMSPEDSSIYLCSVASQETQYFGPGTRLLVL.

In DNA form, the CDR3 reads TGTGCCAGCTCACCCGGGACAGGGATCCCTAACTATGGCTACACCTTC. Its protein is CASSPGTGIPNYGYTF. The chain couples TRBV18 to TRBJ1-2; 9 nucleotides match TRBD1. Looked up from germline, CDR1 is KGHSH and CDR2 is LQKENI. J was trimmed by 0 bases and V by 3 bases; bases with no gene match: 5. This CDR3 contains 16 residues. Full variable domain (outside the CDR3, taken from reference TRBV18 and TRBJ1-2): NAGVMQNPRHLVRRRGQEARLRCSPMKGHSHVYWYRQLPEEGLKFMVYLQKENIIDESGMPKERFSAEFPKEGPSILRIQQVVRGDSAAYFCASSPGTGIPNYGYTFGSGTRLTVV.

This clone occurred a few times. This sequence joins TRBV18 and TRBJ2-7; no definite D call. Germline CDR1 reads KGHSH; CDR2 reads LQKENI. The V end was cut by 3 bases, the J end by 3 bases, with 9 bases between. The CDR3 is made up of 13 amino acids. CDR3 protein: CASSPGRIYEQYF. CDR3 DNA sequence: TGTGCCAGCTCACCGGGCAGAATCTACGAGCAGTACTTC.

This clone was counted once. The chain is built from TRBV5-1 and TRBJ2-1, with 11 bases lining up with TRBD2. Germline CDR1 SGHRS, CDR2 YFSETQ. The CDR3 has 15 residues. V lost 0 bases and J lost 15; bases outside the gene matches: 11. The CDR3 spells CASSLGRDLAGGLFF. The CDR3 bases are TGCGCCAGCAGCTTGGGACGGGATTTAGCGGGGGGGCTGTTCTTC.

V and J are TRBV6-5 and TRBJ1-2, with D unclear. This CDR3 has 13 residues. CDR1 and CDR2 from the germline V gene are MNHEY and SVGAGI. V was cut by 0 bases and J by 4 bases, with 6 bases left in between. The CDR3 DNA reads TGTGCCAGCAGTTACTCGGTCGGCTATGGCTACACCTTC. Translation: CASSYSVGYGYTF.

V usage is TRBV9 and J usage is TRBJ2-1, with TRBD2 matching over 13 bases. CDR3 size: 17 residues. The ends lost 4 bases at V and 4 bases at J; junction bases unmatched: 8. The germline CDR1 and CDR2 sequences are SGDLS and YYNGEE. The CDR3 is CASSRLAGGRSYNEQFF. DNA for the CDR3: TGTGCCAGCAGCCGACTAGCGGGGGGAAGATCATACAATGAGCAGTTCTTC.

This clone was observed once. The CDR3: CASSSLGTGELFF. Written as DNA, the CDR3 is TGCGCCAGCAGCTCACTAGGCACCGGGGAGCTGTTTTTT. This chain connects TRBV5-1 to TRBJ2-2, with D possibly being TRBD2 (5 bases). V was shortened by 3 bases and J by 4 bases, with 7 bases between the two germline ends. CDR3 length equals 13 residues. Germline assignment: CDR1 SGHRS and CDR2 YFSETQ.

This chain links TRBV6-6 with TRBJ2-3; 8 nucleotides line up with TRBD1. This CDR3 comprises 12 residues. CDR1 is MNHNY and CDR2 is SVGAGI in the germline V gene (reference sequence). V was pared by 8 bases and J by 4 bases, with 2 bases of the junction left unmatched. The CDR3 is CASGQGADTQYF. The CDR3 DNA reads TGTGCCAGCGGACAGGGTGCAGATACGCAGTATTTT.

The chain has TRBV4-1 and TRBJ2-7; TRBD2 might be the D (6 bases). V was trimmed by 1 base and J by 5 bases, leaving 27 bases between them. Germline-derived CDR1 and CDR2 are MGHRA and YSYEKL. The CDR3 is 19 residues long. In nucleotides, the CDR3 is TGCGCCAGCAGCCAAGCCCTAAATGGGCTCTTGGGACTGACGAACGAGCAGTACTTC. Translation gives CASSQALNGLLGLTNEQYF.

The genes are TRBV6-4 and TRBJ1-1; TRBD1 matches 9 bases. The V segment lost 2 bases and the J segment 5 bases; nucleotides outside the gene matches: 0. CDR1 MRHNA and CDR2 SNTAGT come from the germline V gene. The CDR3 is made up of 13 amino acids. The CDR3 spells CASSDDRGTEAFF. The CDR3 nucleotides read TGTGCCAGCAGTGACGACAGGGGGACTGAAGCTTTCTTT.

Concerning this clone: The junction departs from germline at one end; a sequencing error may be responsible. The chain recombines TRBV7-9 with TRBJ1-3; 10 nucleotides agree with TRBD1. This CDR3 has 19 amino acids. Per the germline V gene, CDR1 is SEHNR and CDR2 is FQNEAQ (reference sequence). The CDR3 spells CASGFWTGGPFYSGNTIYF. CDR3 nucleotides: TGTGCCAGCGGCTTCTGGACAGGGGGTCCCTTCTACTCTGGAAACACCATATATTTT.

This clone was counted a single time. This chain connects TRBV5-1 to TRBJ2-1; D call uncertain. CDR1 and CDR2 from the germline V gene are SGHRS and YFSETQ. The CDR3 contains 14 residues. Trimming cost V 3 bases and J 4 bases, with 11 bases left between them. The CDR3 sequence is CASSSRSPYNEQFF. The CDR3 DNA is TGCGCCAGCAGCTCCCGTAGCCCTTACAATGAGCAGTTCTTC.

This chain links TRBV18 with TRBJ2-2; TRBD1 aligns across 9 bases. Germline V gene lookup returns CDR1 KGHSH and CDR2 LQKENI. V was clipped by 2 bases and J by 5 bases; unmatched bases: 6. The CDR3 consists of 16 residues. The CDR3 loop is CASSPWDRAITGELFF. The DNA of the CDR3 is TGTGCCAGCTCACCATGGGACAGGGCGATTACCGGGGAGCTGTTTTTT.